This passage covers 21 T cell receptor beta chains from one sample sequenced in a study of OX40 agonist ivuxolimab in advanced cancers. Here immunoSEQ multiplex PCR was the method, and the copy in TCRdb shows in-frame clones only, minus some. This table has some 37,000 clones, around nine tenths appearing once. The source material was CD4+ or CD8+ T cells sorted from blood, sampled in a trial of the OX40 agonist ivuxolimab. Source of these receptors: an adult with an advanced solid tumor such as melanoma, head and neck, liver or kidney cancer.

V is TRBV28 and J is TRBJ2-7; 7 positions agree with TRBD2. This CDR3 has 16 amino acids. CDR1 is MDHEN and CDR2 is SYDVKM in the germline V gene. With 4 bases clipped from V and 5 bases from J, the junction kept 14 bases outside the gene matches. The CDR3 nucleotides read TGTGCCAGCAGTTCCTACCCCGGGACTACCGTCCACGAGCAGTACTTC. Its protein product is CASSSYPGTTVHEQYF. Supplemented by reference TRBV28 and TRBJ2-7, the full variable domain reads DVKVTQSSRYLVKRTGEKVFLECVQDMDHENMFWYRQDPGLGLRLIYFSYDVKMKEKGDIPEGYSVSREKKERFSLILESASTNQTSMYLCASSSYPGTTVHEQYFGPGTRLTVT.

The V and J genes are TRBV15 and TRBJ2-1; a possible D gene is TRBD2 (6 bases). CDR1 and CDR2 (germline): LNHNV, YYDKDF (reference sequence). The V end lost 6 bases, the J end lost 3 bases, and 18 bases lay between the germline ends. The CDR3 sequence is 16 residues long. CDR3 sequence: CATRSNRESNYNEQFF. CDR3 in DNA: TGTGCCACCAGAAGTAACCGGGAGTCCAACTACAATGAGCAGTTCTTC.

This chain joins TRBV4-1 and TRBJ2-1; D is unclear. CDR3 length equals 13 residues. V gave up 4 bases and J gave up 9 bases, with 13 bases separating them. Germline V gene lookup returns CDR1 MGHRA and CDR2 YSYEKL. The CDR3 DNA sequence: TGCGCCAGCAGCCCACCGATCCCGATTGAGCAGTTCTTC. Translation: CASSPPIPIEQFF.

The chain combines TRBV6-5 with TRBJ1-2; the D gene is possibly TRBD1 (5 bases). V dropped 2 bases and J dropped 8 bases, with 15 bases sitting between them. The CDR3 is 14 residues long. Per germline, CDR1 MNHEY and CDR2 SVGAGI. The CDR3 sequence: CASSYKIWGEGYTF. The CDR3 DNA sequence: TGTGCCAGCAGTTACAAGATTTGGGGGGAAGGCTACACCTTC.

The chain carries TRBV15 and TRBJ2-7, with 8 positions matching TRBD2. This CDR3 has 16 residues. Trimming removed 0 bases from V and 2 bases from J; junction bases left unmatched: 6. Per the germline V gene, CDR1 is LNHNV and CDR2 is YYDKDF (reference sequence). The chain's CDR3 is CATSRDLTSGAYEQYF. The CDR3 DNA follows: TGTGCCACCAGCAGAGATCTAACTAGCGGAGCCTACGAGCAGTACTTC.

The chain joins TRBV5-1 to TRBJ1-6; 7 positions agree with TRBD1. The CDR3 length is 16 residues. J lost 3 bases, V lost 2 bases, and 5 bases had no gene match. Germline V gives CDR1 SGHRS, CDR2 YFSETQ. The CDR3 coding sequence is TGCGCCAGCAGCTTTGGGGACAGCCTCTATAATTCACCCCTCCACTTT. This encodes CASSFGDSLYNSPLHF.

The chain carries TRBV4-3 and TRBJ2-5; tentative D call: TRBD1 (6 bases). Germline CDR1 LGHNA, CDR2 YSLEER. Trimming took off 0 bases at V and 6 bases at J, with 14 bases between the two ends. This CDR3 is 15 amino acids long. The CDR3 loop is CASSQDYRVAQTQYF. The CDR3 DNA follows: TGCGCCAGCAGCCAAGACTACAGGGTCGCGCAGACCCAGTACTTC.

The rearrangement links TRBV6-5 to TRBJ2-1; 10 bases line up with TRBD2. This CDR3 region has 15 residues. V was pared by 6 bases and J by 9 bases, with 11 bases of the junction left unmatched. Germline-derived CDR1 and CDR2 are MNHEY and SVGAGI. The CDR3 DNA is TGTGCCAGCAGCAAGGCCGGGACTAGCGTGGGTGAGCAGTTCTTC. It specifies CASSKAGTSVGEQFF.

J is TRBJ2-7 and V is TRBV27, with TRBD1 identical over 9 bases. Per the germline V gene, CDR1 is MNHEY and CDR2 is SMNVEV (reference sequence). The V gene end was trimmed by 6 bases and the J gene end by 2 bases; junction bases not matched to a gene: 11. CDR3 length equals 16 residues. DNA for the CDR3: TGTGCCAGCAGGCTTTCCCCGGGACAGGGTACCTACGAGCAGTACTTC. This translates into CASRLSPGQGTYEQYF.

The chain combines TRBV28 with TRBJ1-2, with D uncertain. V dropped 5 bases and J dropped 4 bases, with 20 bases sitting between them. Germline V gene sequence: CDR1 MDHEN, CDR2 SYDVKM. The CDR3 totals 16 residues. The CDR3 DNA reads TGTGCCAGCAGTCCCAAGGCCTCGGGCGGTTTCTATGGCTACACCTTC. This codes for CASSPKASGGFYGYTF.

The chain joins TRBV5-5 to TRBJ2-2; 11 positions match TRBD1. This CDR3 comprises 16 residues. CDR1 SGHKS and CDR2 YYEKEE come from the germline V gene (reference sequence). The ends lost 4 bases at V and 3 bases at J; junction bases unmatched: 5. CDR3 in amino acids: CASSGDRGIDTGELFF. In DNA, the CDR3 is TGTGCCAGCAGCGGGGACAGGGGGATCGACACCGGGGAGCTGTTTTTT. Complete variable domain (other parts from reference TRBV5-5 and TRBJ2-2): DAGVTQSPTHLIKTRGQQVTLRCSPISGHKSVSWYQQVLGQGPQFIFQYYEKEERGRGNFPDRFSARQFPNYSSELNVNALLLGDSALYLCASSGDRGIDTGELFFGEGSRLTVL.

The rearrangement uses TRBV4-2 and TRBJ2-7; 7 bases match TRBD1. Germline-derived CDR1 and CDR2 are LGHNA and YNFKEQ. V lost 2 bases, J lost 4 bases, and 11 bases stayed unmatched. There are 16 residues in the CDR3. The CDR3 DNA reads TGTGCCAGCAGCCAAAGCTCAGGGGGTAATCTATACGAGCAGTACTTC. It specifies CASSQSSGGNLYEQYF.

The count of this clone is one. V gene TRBV28 combines with J gene TRBJ1-4; TRBD1 agrees at 7 bases. V lost 6 bases and J lost 4; bases outside the gene matches: 11. Looked up from germline, CDR1 is MDHEN and CDR2 is SYDVKM. This CDR3 is 16 amino acids long. The CDR3, as DNA: TGTGCCAGCAGGGCAGACAGGGTACGGGTTAATGAAAAACTGTTTTTT. Amino acids: CASRADRVRVNEKLFF.

This chain links TRBV7-3 with TRBJ1-4; 8 positions agree with TRBD1. The CDR3 sequence is 15 residues long. V was pared by 3 bases and J by 7 bases, with 7 bases of the junction left unmatched. Germline V lookup: CDR1 SGHTA, CDR2 FQGTGA. The CDR3 DNA is TGTGCCAGCAGCTTCTGGACAGGGAGTCGTGAAAAACTGTTTTTT. This translates into CASSFWTGSREKLFF.

The chain couples TRBV19 to TRBJ1-5; D not certain. From germline, CDR1 is LNHDA and CDR2 SQIVND (reference sequence). This CDR3 has 17 amino acids. V lost 6 bases to trimming and J lost 1 base, with 19 bases between them. The CDR3 DNA is TGTGCCAGTAGCCAACGGTTGGATTATGGCAGCAATCAGCCCCAGCATTTT. This sequence encodes CASSQRLDYGSNQPQHF.

The gene calls are TRBV9 and TRBJ1-1; D gene unclear. The V and J ends lost 1 base and 5 bases respectively, with 9 bases between them. In germline, CDR1 is SGDLS, CDR2 YYNGEE. The CDR3 totals 13 residues. The chain's CDR3 is CASSVYDRTEAFF. The CDR3, as DNA: TGTGCCAGCAGCGTATATGATAGGACTGAAGCTTTCTTT. The whole variable domain, remainder taken from reference TRBV9 and TRBJ1-1, is DSGVTQTPKHLITATGQRVTLRCSPRSGDLSVYWYQQSLDQGLQFLIQYYNGEERAKGNILERFSAQQFPDLHSELNLSSLELGDSALYFCASSVYDRTEAFFGQGTRLTVV.

The chain employs TRBV11-2 and TRBJ2-7; D uncertain. Germline assignment: CDR1 SGHAT and CDR2 FQNNGV. Trimming removed 3 bases at V and 2 bases at J, with 8 bases between. This CDR3 has 13 residues. CDR3: CASSFDLAYEQYF. CDR3 nucleotide sequence: TGTGCCAGCAGCTTCGACCTAGCCTACGAGCAGTACTTC.

The chain combines TRBV4-2 with TRBJ1-1; the D gene is possibly TRBD1 (6 bases). The CDR3 runs to 16 residues. CDR1 LGHNA and CDR2 YNFKEQ come from the germline V gene. The ends were cut back, 3 bases at V and 2 bases at J, with 16 bases in the middle. CDR3: CASSHAYGTNNTEAFF. In nucleotides, the CDR3 is TGTGCCAGCAGCCACGCTTACGGGACAAATAACACTGAAGCTTTCTTT.

The chain has TRBV25-1 and TRBJ2-1; 7 positions match TRBD1. CDR1 is MGHDK, CDR2 SYGVNS, per germline. The CDR3 loop spans 13 amino acids. The ends lost 6 bases at V and 7 bases at J; junction bases unmatched: 6. The CDR3 region is CASRDRVRNEQFF. For the CDR3, the DNA is TGTGCCAGCAGAGACAGGGTTCGAAATGAGCAGTTCTTC.

A few counts support this clone. This chain joins TRBV9 and TRBJ2-2, with a tentative D call TRBD2 (5 bases). The CDR3 spans 16 residues. Trimming stripped 3 bases from V and 4 bases from J, with 16 bases between. Germline V gene sequence: CDR1 SGDLS, CDR2 YYNGEE. CDR3 amino acids: CASSGRGGGVTGELFF. The CDR3, as DNA: TGTGCCAGCAGCGGTAGAGGCGGAGGCGTCACCGGGGAGCTGTTTTTT.

The chain employs TRBV28 and TRBJ2-5; 8 bases are a match to TRBD1. J was trimmed by 5 bases and V by 3 bases; bases with no gene match: 11. Germline V gene lookup returns CDR1 MDHEN and CDR2 SYDVKM. The CDR3 covers 16 residues. As DNA, the CDR3 is TGTGCCAGCAGTTTTCCTGGACAGGGTAGGGTTGAGACCCAGTACTTC. It specifies CASSFPGQGRVETQYF.